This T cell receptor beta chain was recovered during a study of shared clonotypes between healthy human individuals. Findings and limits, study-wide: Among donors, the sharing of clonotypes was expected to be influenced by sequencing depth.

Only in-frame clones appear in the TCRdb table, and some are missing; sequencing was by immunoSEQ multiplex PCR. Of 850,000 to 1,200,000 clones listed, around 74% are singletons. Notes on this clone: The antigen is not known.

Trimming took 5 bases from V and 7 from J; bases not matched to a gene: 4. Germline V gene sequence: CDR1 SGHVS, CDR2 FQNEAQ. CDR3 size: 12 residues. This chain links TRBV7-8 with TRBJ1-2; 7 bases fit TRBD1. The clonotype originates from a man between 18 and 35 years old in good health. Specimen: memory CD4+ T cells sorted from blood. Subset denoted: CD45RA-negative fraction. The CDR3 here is CASSPGGGGYTF. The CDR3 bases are TGTGCCAGCAGCCCAGGGGGAGGTGGCTACACCTTC. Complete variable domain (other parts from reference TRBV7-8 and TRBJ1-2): GAGVSQSPRYKVAKRGQDVALRCDPISGHVSLFWYQQALGQGPEFLTYFQNEAQLDKSGLPSDRFFAERPEGSVSTLKIQRTQQEDSAVYLCASSPGGGGYTFGSGTRLTVV.